Following are 25 T cell receptor beta chains from one sample sequenced in a study of shared clonotypes between healthy human individuals. The repertoire was sequenced with immunoSEQ multiplex PCR; TCRdb's copy has only in-frame clones and lacks some. The sample has millions of clones; just under 95% are singletons. CD45RO-negative, CCR7-positively selected cells formed the naive CD8 fraction, excluding terminally differentiated effector memory CD45RA+ cells. Sequenced: naive CD8+ T cells sorted from blood. The receptors shown here come from a man younger than 35 in good health.

V is TRBV4-3 and J is TRBJ2-1; D is uncertain. The CDR3 has 13 residues. V gave up 1 base and J gave up 8 bases, with 9 bases separating them. Germline V gives CDR1 LGHNA, CDR2 YSLEER. CDR3 DNA sequence: TGCGCCAGCAGCCAAGGACCCGCTTATGAGCAGTTCTTC. Translated, it gives CASSQGPAYEQFF.

The chain uses TRBV5-4 and TRBJ2-7, with D perhaps given as TRBD1 or TRBD2 (5 bases each). Germline V gene sequence: CDR1 SGHNT, CDR2 YYREEE (reference sequence). V was cut by 3 bases and J by 0 bases, with 16 bases left in between. This CDR3 has 16 residues. The CDR3 is CASSYGTATSSYEQYF. The CDR3 bases are TGTGCCAGCAGCTACGGGACGGCCACAAGCTCCTACGAGCAGTACTTC.

With respect to this clone: Different DNA sequences within this sample yield the same CDR3. The chain joins TRBV10-1 to TRBJ2-1; no clear D gene. Germline lookup yields CDR1 WNHNN and CDR2 SYGVQD (reference sequence). This CDR3 has 11 amino acids. Trimming left V 3 bases short and J 6 bases short, with 3 bases between. CDR3 residues: CASSDSNEQFF. The CDR3 nucleotides read TGCGCCAGCAGTGATTCCAATGAGCAGTTCTTC.

The V call is TRBV5-6, the J call TRBJ2-1; maybe TRBD1 (6 bases). Trimming took off 5 bases at V and 0 bases at J, with 12 bases between the two ends. The length of the CDR3 is 15 residues. CDR1 is SGHDT, CDR2 YYEEEE, per germline. This CDR3 is CASSPLGGSYNEQFF. CDR3 nucleotides: TGTGCCAGCAGTCCACTAGGGGGCTCCTACAATGAGCAGTTCTTC.

The chain has TRBV4-1 and TRBJ2-7; 7 bases are a match to TRBD2. Germline V gene lookup returns CDR1 MGHRA and CDR2 YSYEKL. The ends lost 5 bases at V and 3 bases at J; junction bases unmatched: 10. The CDR3 length is 15 residues. CDR3 region: CASSGRTGGIYEQYF. CDR3 DNA: TGCGCCAGCAGCGGGCGGACGGGGGGTATCTACGAGCAGTACTTC.

The V call is TRBV5-4, the J call TRBJ1-1; D ambiguous. CDR3 length equals 14 residues. V was clipped by 4 bases and J by 1 base, with 11 bases between them. CDR1 and CDR2 (germline): SGHNT, YYREEE (reference sequence). The CDR3 sequence is CASSNPWGNTEAFF. In nucleotides, the CDR3 is TGTGCCAGCAGCAACCCGTGGGGGAACACTGAAGCTTTCTTT.

This clone was detected a few times. The CDR3 region has the DNA TGTGCCACCGACGAGTCAGGCCTTTCACTTTCTGATTCACCCCTCCACTTT. Translation: CATDESGLSLSDSPLHF. J is TRBJ1-6 and V is TRBV10-3; D remains ambiguous. V was clipped by 10 bases and J by 8 bases, with 27 bases between them. Per germline, CDR1 ENHRY and CDR2 SYGVKD. The CDR3 is 17 residues long.

V and J are TRBV20-1 and TRBJ1-6, with no clear D. Per the germline V gene, CDR1 is DFQATT and CDR2 is SNEGSKA (reference sequence). The length of the CDR3 is 11 residues. Between the trimmed V and J ends, which lost 3 bases and 13 bases, there was a span of 10 bases. This CDR3 reads CSASPGTPLHF. For the CDR3, the DNA is TGCAGTGCTAGTCCGGGAACCCCCCTCCACTTT.

As to this clone: The sample contains more than one DNA sequence encoding this CDR3. The chain couples TRBV18 to TRBJ2-7; tentatively, D is TRBD2 (6 bases). V shed 3 bases and J shed 3 bases, with 9 bases lying between them. The germline CDR1 and CDR2 sequences are KGHSH and LQKENI. This CDR3 region has 13 residues. CDR3 nucleotide sequence: TGTGCCAGCTCACCGGGAGGAATCTACGAGCAGTACTTC. Amino acids: CASSPGGIYEQYF.

The J gene is TRBJ2-7, the V gene TRBV6-6; TRBD2 aligns across 9 bases. The V and J ends lost 4 bases and 1 base, in that order; junction bases with no gene match: 5. Germline-derived CDR1 and CDR2 are MNHNY and SVGAGI (reference sequence). There are 15 residues in the CDR3. The CDR3 DNA is TGTGCCAGCAGTTTACTAGCGGGTAATTCCTACGAGCAGTACTTC. Translated, it gives CASSLLAGNSYEQYF.

The chain uses TRBV4-1 and TRBJ2-7; D is possibly TRBD2 (6 bases). The germline V gene encodes CDR1 MGHRA and CDR2 YSYEKL. The CDR3 has 15 amino acids. With 0 bases removed from V and 3 bases from J, the gap between germline ends came to 12 bases. The DNA for the CDR3 is TGCGCCAGCAGCCAAGATGTCGGTAGCGGCTACGAGCAGTACTTC. Its translation is CASSQDVGSGYEQYF.

This clone was recorded once. The CDR3 sequence: CASSGTSGSYNEQFF. The CDR3 nucleotides are TGTGCCAGCAGTGGGACTAGCGGGAGTTACAATGAGCAGTTCTTC. The chain uses TRBV2 and TRBJ2-1; 13 nucleotides agree with TRBD2. V lost 4 bases, J lost 4 bases, and 1 base stayed unmatched. CDR1 is SNHLY and CDR2 is FYNNEI in the germline V gene. This CDR3 has 15 amino acids.

The chain couples TRBV29-1 to TRBJ1-1, with TRBD1 identical over 8 bases. The CDR3 spans 13 residues. Trimming removed 7 bases from V and 1 base from J; junction bases left unmatched: 5. Germline CDR1 is SQVTM and CDR2 is ANQGSEA. CDR3 region: CSAPQGGNTEAFF. CDR3 coding DNA: TGCAGCGCCCCACAGGGGGGGAACACTGAAGCTTTCTTT. The full variable domain, its missing parts supplied by reference TRBV29-1 and TRBJ1-1, is SAVISQKPSRDICQRGTSLTIQCQVDSQVTMMFWYRQQPGQSLTLIATANQGSEATYESGFVIDKFPISRPNLTFSTLTVSNMSPEDSSIYLCSAPQGGNTEAFFGQGTRLTVV.

The CDR3 region has the DNA TGTGCCTGGAGTGTACTGGGGTGGGGGACGAACACTGAAGCTTTCTTT. Its translation: CAWSVLGWGTNTEAFF. V usage is TRBV30 and J usage is TRBJ1-1; maybe TRBD1 (5 bases). Trimming removed 0 bases at V and 1 base at J, with 15 bases between. This CDR3 is built from 16 residues. Germline-derived CDR1 and CDR2 are GTSNPN and SVGIG (reference sequence). Supplemented by reference TRBV30 and TRBJ1-1, the full variable domain reads SQTIHQWPATLVQPVGSPLSLECTVEGTSNPNLYWYRQAAGRGLQLLFYSVGIGQISSEVPQNLSASRPQDRQFILSSKKLLLSDSGFYLCAWSVLGWGTNTEAFFGQGTRLTVV.

This sequence joins TRBV11-2 and TRBJ2-1; D unclear. V shed 1 base and J shed 8 bases, with 15 bases lying between them. Germline V gene sequence: CDR1 SGHAT, CDR2 FQNNGV. The length of the CDR3 is 15 residues. CDR3 protein: CASSLAPIGNDEQFF. The CDR3 DNA sequence: TGTGCCAGCAGCTTAGCCCCTATAGGGAACGATGAGCAGTTCTTC.

The chain employs TRBV6-4 and TRBJ2-4, with D possibly TRBD1 on 6 matching bases. V was shortened by 4 bases and J by 6 bases, with 13 bases between the two germline ends. Germline V gives CDR1 MRHNA, CDR2 SNTAGT. This CDR3 region has 14 residues. The CDR3 is CASSGQDSGNIQYF. CDR3 nucleotides: TGTGCCAGCAGTGGACAGGACTCGGGAAACATTCAGTACTTC.

The chain uses TRBV19 and TRBJ2-1, with TRBD2 identical over 8 bases. Trimming removed 1 base from V and 5 bases from J; junction bases left unmatched: 13. CDR3 length: 18 amino acids. Germline CDR1 reads LNHDA; CDR2 reads SQIVND (reference sequence). The CDR3 spells CASSIGPLGLAQDNEQFF. CDR3 nucleotides: TGTGCCAGTAGTATAGGACCCCTAGGACTAGCCCAAGACAATGAGCAGTTCTTC. The full variable domain, completed using reference TRBV19 and TRBJ2-1, is DGGITQSPKYLFRKEGQNVTLSCEQNLNHDAMYWYRQDPGQGLRLIYYSQIVNDFQKGDIAEGYSVSREKKESFPLTVTSAQKNPTAFYLCASSIGPLGLAQDNEQFFGPGTRLTVL.

The rearrangement links TRBV7-2 to TRBJ1-4; TRBD1 might be the D (6 bases). Germline-derived CDR1 and CDR2 are SGHTA and FQGNSA. V lost 1 base and J lost 8, with 14 bases in between. This CDR3 contains 15 residues. The CDR3 DNA reads as TGTGCCAGCAGCTTAGAAACAGGGATTTACGAAAAACTGTTTTTT. Protein: CASSLETGIYEKLFF.

V usage is TRBV7-9 and J usage is TRBJ2-5; 9 nucleotides align to TRBD1. J was trimmed by 4 bases and V by 4 bases; bases with no gene match: 13. There are 17 residues in the CDR3. The germline gives CDR1 SEHNR, CDR2 FQNEAQ (reference sequence). The CDR3 is CASSSTSGQGPTETQYF. The CDR3 bases are TGTGCCAGCAGCTCAACGTCCGGACAGGGGCCTACAGAGACCCAGTACTTC.

The chain is built from TRBV13 and TRBJ1-2; D may be TRBD1 (5 bases). The CDR3 runs 13 residues. The ends were cut back, 5 bases at V and 4 bases at J, with 11 bases in the middle. CDR1 is PRHDT and CDR2 is FYEKMQ in the germline V gene (reference sequence). CDR3 loop: CASSEGPLYGYTF. CDR3 sequence (DNA): TGTGCCAGCAGCGAGGGACCCCTCTATGGCTACACCTTC.

This chain uses TRBV15 with TRBJ2-2; D gene ambiguous. V shed 4 bases and J shed 3 bases, with 15 bases lying between them. Germline CDR1 and CDR2: LNHNV and YYDKDF (reference sequence). CDR3 length: 16 amino acids. The CDR3 nucleotides read TGTGCCACCAGCACACCCACCGGCAGTTACACCGGGGAGCTGTTTTTT. Protein: CATSTPTGSYTGELFF.

The rearrangement links TRBV28 to TRBJ2-1; maybe TRBD1 (6 bases). This CDR3 comprises 13 residues. CDR1 and CDR2 (germline): MDHEN, SYDVKM. Trimming cost V 4 bases and J 14 bases, with 18 bases left between them. This CDR3 is CASSSVLSTGEFF. The CDR3 DNA reads as TGTGCCAGCAGTTCCGTCCTTTCGACAGGAGAGTTCTTC.

The rearrangement joins TRBV7-9 to TRBJ2-5; D is ambiguous. CDR1 is SEHNR and CDR2 is FQNEAQ in the germline V gene (reference sequence). Trimming cost V 4 bases and J 6 bases, with 18 bases left between them. The CDR3 is 15 residues long. The CDR3 sequence: CASSSLERTEKTQYF. Written as DNA, the CDR3 is TGTGCCAGCAGCTCGTTGGAACGGACGGAGAAGACCCAGTACTTC.

The genes are TRBV19 and TRBJ1-3, with TRBD1 identical over 8 bases. Unmatched junction bases numbered 5, after V lost 7 bases and J lost 3 bases. Germline values: CDR1 LNHDA, CDR2 SQIVND (reference sequence). The CDR3 loop spans 14 amino acids. CDR3 protein: CASTDRAVGNTIYF. Written as DNA, the CDR3 is TGTGCCAGTACGGACAGGGCGGTTGGAAACACCATATATTTT.

A note on this clone: Compared with germline, one end of the junction differs, possibly owing to a read error. The gene calls are TRBV2 and TRBJ2-2; 14 bases match TRBD2. Germline V CDR1 and CDR2: SNHLY, FYNNEI. The CDR3 covers 19 residues. The DNA of the CDR3 is TGTGCCAGCAGTGGTTCCCCGGGACTAGCGGGAGCGAAAACCGGGGAGCTGTTTTTT. Translated: CASSGSPGLAGAKTGELFF. The complete variable domain, with remaining parts taken from reference TRBV2 and TRBJ2-2, reads EPEVTQTPSHQVTQMGQEVILRCVPISNHLYFYWYRQILGQKVEFLVSFYNNEISEKSEIFDDQFSVERPDGSNFTLKIRSTKLEDSAMYFCASSGSPGLAGAKTGELFFGEGSRLTVL.